The 14 T cell receptor beta chains presented below share a single source sample, sequenced in a study of blood T cell repertoires in COVID-19. Using immunoSEQ multiplex PCR, the repertoire was profiled, and TCRdb retains in-frame clones only, with some absent. The repertoire holds about 440,000 clones, with 80% to 90% as singletons. Specimen: peripheral blood. Source of these receptors: a woman in her thirties with acute or convalescent COVID-19.

This rearrangement joins TRBV27 to TRBJ2-5; D possibly corresponds to TRBD2 (5 bases). This CDR3 comprises 15 residues. Trimming removed 4 bases at V and 1 base at J, with 13 bases between. Germline V gives CDR1 MNHEY, CDR2 SMNVEV (reference sequence). CDR3 coding DNA: TGTGCCAGCAGTTCTTTTCCGGACTTCCAAGAGACCCAGTACTTC. Its translation is CASSSFPDFQETQYF.

This rearrangement joins TRBV9 to TRBJ1-2; D call uncertain. V lost 3 bases, J lost 0 bases, and 9 bases lay in between. CDR3 length: 14 amino acids. Germline CDR1 SGDLS, CDR2 YYNGEE. CDR3 sequence reads: CASSAVSANYGYTF. Written as DNA, the CDR3 is TGTGCCAGCAGCGCCGTCAGCGCTAACTATGGCTACACCTTC. The full variable domain, in which reference TRBV9 and TRBJ1-2 provide the parts outside the CDR3, is DSGVTQTPKHLITATGQRVTLRCSPRSGDLSVYWYQQSLDQGLQFLIQYYNGEERAKGNILERFSAQQFPDLHSELNLSSLELGDSALYFCASSAVSANYGYTFGSGTRLTVV.

The chain carries TRBV9 and TRBJ1-2; 8 bases fit TRBD1. The V gene's germline CDR1 is SGDLS and CDR2 YYNGEE. Trimming cost V 3 bases and J 5 bases; bases outside gene matches: 3. The CDR3 sequence is 13 residues long. CDR3 nucleotides: TGTGCCAGCAGCGGAGGGACAGGATATGGCTACACCTTC. Protein product: CASSGGTGYGYTF. The variable domain in full, completed from reference TRBV9 and TRBJ1-2, reads DSGVTQTPKHLITATGQRVTLRCSPRSGDLSVYWYQQSLDQGLQFLIQYYNGEERAKGNILERFSAQQFPDLHSELNLSSLELGDSALYFCASSGGTGYGYTFGSGTRLTVV.

This chain uses TRBV12-3 or TRBV12-4 with TRBJ1-6, with 7 bases matching TRBD1. The J segment lost 10 bases and the V segment lost 6 bases, leaving 6 bases of the junction unmatched. CDR3 length: 13 residues. Written as DNA, the CDR3 is TGTGCCAGCAGAATCCGACAGGGATCACCCCTCCACTTT. Protein product: CASRIRQGSPLHF.

V and J are TRBV7-2 and TRBJ1-2; TRBD1 aligns across 12 bases. Losses at the gene ends were 1 base for V and 4 bases for J; bases not matched to a gene: 7. The length of the CDR3 is 17 residues. The germline gives CDR1 SGHTA, CDR2 FQGNSA. CDR3 sequence: CASSLVGTGGSAYGYTF. Here the CDR3 DNA reads TGTGCCAGCAGCTTAGTTGGGACAGGGGGCAGCGCCTATGGCTACACCTTC.

The gene calls are TRBV6-5 and TRBJ1-4; D may be TRBD1 (5 bases). Between the trimmed V and J ends, which lost 0 bases and 8 bases, there was a span of 13 bases. CDR1 is MNHEY and CDR2 is SVGAGI in the germline V gene. The CDR3 runs to 15 residues. In nucleotides, the CDR3 is TGTGCCAGCAGTTACTCGATCCAGGGAAAGGAAAAACTGTTTTTT. Its protein product is CASSYSIQGKEKLFF.

V gene TRBV7-9 combines with J gene TRBJ1-5, with 7 positions matching TRBD1. The CDR3 sequence is 19 residues long. Germline assignment: CDR1 SEHNR and CDR2 FQNEAQ (reference sequence). The trim removed 6 bases at V and 1 base at J, leaving 18 bases unmatched. The CDR3 nucleotides read TGTGCCAGCAGATCTGACGGGACAGCCCGTGCGAGCAGCAATCAGCCCCAGCATTTT. Encoded protein: CASRSDGTARASSNQPQHF.

V usage is TRBV5-4 and J usage is TRBJ2-3; 12 bases fit TRBD1. The CDR3 is 19 residues long. V was pared by 3 bases and J by 1 base, with 12 bases of the junction left unmatched. CDR1 and CDR2 (germline): SGHNT, YYREEE (reference sequence). CDR3 nucleotide sequence: TGTGCCAGCAGCTACCCCCGGGACAGGGGGCGCGGCGGCACAGATACGCAGTATTTT. Translated, it gives CASSYPRDRGRGGTDTQYF.

In regard to this clone: At the DNA level, this CDR3 is encoded by other sequences in the same sample as well. This chain links TRBV7-3 with TRBJ2-3; no firm D call. The germline V gene encodes CDR1 SGHTA and CDR2 FQGTGA. Trimming took off 0 bases at V and 2 bases at J, with 6 bases between the two ends. CDR3 size: 14 residues. Here the CDR3 DNA reads TGTGCCAGCAGCTTAACGCGTGACACAGATACGCAGTATTTT. Translation gives CASSLTRDTDTQYF.

This chain uses TRBV7-2 with TRBJ2-1; 8 nucleotides match TRBD1. The germline gives CDR1 SGHTA, CDR2 FQGNSA. V shed 1 base and J 8 bases; nucleotides not matched to a gene: 7. The CDR3 is 15 residues long. The CDR3 sequence is CASSLGDRISHEQFF. For the CDR3, the DNA is TGTGCCAGCAGCTTAGGGGACAGGATCTCCCATGAGCAGTTCTTC.

The chain has TRBV19 and TRBJ2-7; D gene ambiguous. V lost 1 base, J lost 3 bases, and 7 bases lay in between. The CDR3 contains 13 residues. In germline, CDR1 is LNHDA, CDR2 SQIVND (reference sequence). The CDR3 sequence is CASSIVGGYEQYF. CDR3 in DNA: TGTGCCAGTAGTATAGTCGGCGGCTACGAGCAGTACTTC.

The chain combines TRBV11-2 with TRBJ2-3; possibly TRBD1 for D (6 bases). V was clipped by 3 bases and J by 9 bases, with 19 bases between them. CDR1 is SGHAT and CDR2 is FQNNGV in the germline V gene. The CDR3 extends over 15 amino acids. In DNA form, the CDR3 reads TGTGCCAGCAGCTTTTCAGGGGACGCTGAAGACACGCAGTATTTT. Protein sequence: CASSFSGDAEDTQYF.

The CDR3 nucleotides read TGCGCCAGCAGCTTGGGGGGGCGCTTCCAAGAGACCCAGTACTTC. Translated: CASSLGGRFQETQYF. V usage is TRBV5-1 and J usage is TRBJ2-5; D is perhaps TRBD1 (6 bases). V was clipped by 0 bases and J by 1 base, with 10 bases between them. The CDR3 length is 15 residues. CDR1 is SGHRS, CDR2 YFSETQ, per germline.

The chain is built from TRBV24-1 and TRBJ2-1; 9 positions match TRBD2. The CDR3 consists of 15 residues. Germline V lookup: CDR1 KGHDR, CDR2 SFDVKD. The junction had 8 bases not matched to a gene; V was cut back by 5 bases and J by 7 bases. The CDR3 region is CATSVSSGVRNEQFF. CDR3 in DNA: TGTGCCACCAGTGTGTCTAGCGGGGTAAGAAATGAGCAGTTCTTC.